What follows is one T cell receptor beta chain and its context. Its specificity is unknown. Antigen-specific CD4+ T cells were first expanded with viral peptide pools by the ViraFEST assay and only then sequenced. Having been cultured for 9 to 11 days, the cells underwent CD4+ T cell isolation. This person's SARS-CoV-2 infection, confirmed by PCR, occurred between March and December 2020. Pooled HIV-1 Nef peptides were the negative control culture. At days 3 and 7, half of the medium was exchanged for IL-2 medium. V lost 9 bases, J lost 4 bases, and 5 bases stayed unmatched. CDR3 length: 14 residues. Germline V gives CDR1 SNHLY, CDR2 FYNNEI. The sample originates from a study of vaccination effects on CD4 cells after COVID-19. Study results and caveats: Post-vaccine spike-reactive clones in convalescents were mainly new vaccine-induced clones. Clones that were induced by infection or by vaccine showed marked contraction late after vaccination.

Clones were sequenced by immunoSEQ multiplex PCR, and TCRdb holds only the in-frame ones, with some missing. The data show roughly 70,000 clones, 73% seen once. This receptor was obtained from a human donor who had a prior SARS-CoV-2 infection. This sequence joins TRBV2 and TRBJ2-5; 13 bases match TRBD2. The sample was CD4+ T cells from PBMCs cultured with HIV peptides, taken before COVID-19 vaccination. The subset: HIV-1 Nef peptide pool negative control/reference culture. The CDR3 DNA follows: TGTGCCAGTAGACTAGCGGGAGGTGTAGAGACCCAGTACTTC. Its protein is CASRLAGGVETQYF.